The 26 T cell receptor beta chains listed next were all sequenced from one sample in a study of blood T cell repertoires in COVID-19 (dated by TCRdb to 2020 to 2021). Library preparation used the immunoSEQ multiplex PCR assay. What TCRdb holds here is the immuneACCESS table cut down to in-frame rearrangements. Part of the clones is not present; checked against another copy, under half of the missing clones reflect an unresolved V gene, and the others are unexplained. Across this sample there are fewer than 85,000 clones, with around 79% seen only once. The top ten clonotypes cover around 27% of the sample. Sequenced material: peripheral blood. These receptors came from a man aged 55 to 70 with active or convalescent COVID-19.

This clone was observed a handful of times. The V call is TRBV24-1, the J call TRBJ1-2, with TRBD1 identical over 7 bases. The germline V gene has CDR1 KGHDR and CDR2 SFDVKD. V lost 6 bases, J lost 4 bases, and 16 bases stayed unmatched. The CDR3 sequence is 17 residues long. For the CDR3, the DNA is TGTGCCACCAGTTCCGGGACGGGACAGTCTAAATTCTATGGCTACACCTTC. It translates to CATSSGTGQSKFYGYTF.

V and J are TRBV2 and TRBJ2-3, with 7 bases fitting TRBD1. Germline lookup yields CDR1 SNHLY and CDR2 FYNNEI. The CDR3 sequence is 14 residues long. J lost 2 bases, V lost 4 bases, and 3 bases had no gene match. Here the CDR3 DNA reads TGTGCCAGCAGTGGACAGGGCTCCACAGATACGCAGTATTTT. The encoded protein is CASSGQGSTDTQYF. Supplemented by reference TRBV2 and TRBJ2-3, the full variable domain reads EPEVTQTPSHQVTQMGQEVILRCVPISNHLYFYWYRQILGQKVEFLVSFYNNEISEKSEIFDDQFSVERPDGSNFTLKIRSTKLEDSAMYFCASSGQGSTDTQYFGPGTRLTVL.

The chain recombines TRBV5-6 with TRBJ1-2; D not resolved. V was pared by 6 bases and J by 0 bases, with 12 bases between. The germline gives CDR1 SGHDT, CDR2 YYEEEE. This CDR3 has 14 amino acids. CDR3 loop: CASIGTASNYGYTF. The CDR3 nucleotides read TGTGCCAGCATCGGAACAGCTTCTAACTATGGCTACACCTTC.

The J gene is TRBJ2-3, the V gene TRBV12-3 or TRBV12-4; D remains ambiguous. The CDR3 runs to 12 residues. Trimming left V 6 bases short and J 0 bases short, with 4 bases between. The CDR3 DNA follows: TGTGCCAGCAGGACAAGCACAGATACGCAGTATTTT. This sequence encodes CASRTSTDTQYF.

The V and J genes are TRBV28 and TRBJ2-1, with 8 bases matching TRBD2. Germline CDR1 and CDR2: MDHEN and SYDVKM. The V and J ends lost 5 bases and 8 bases, in that order; junction bases with no gene match: 14. This CDR3 spans 16 amino acids. The CDR3 reads CASSTAGGERRYEQFF. CDR3 in DNA: TGTGCCAGCAGTACCGCCGGGGGGGAGAGGAGATATGAGCAGTTCTTC.

This clone has only one observation. The CDR3 loop reads CASSDAWDRIYEQYF. The CDR3 DNA reads as TGTGCCAGCAGTGATGCCTGGGACAGAATCTACGAGCAGTACTTC. The chain employs TRBV2 and TRBJ2-7, with 7 nucleotides matching TRBD1. V trimming: 3 bases; J trimming: 3 bases; junction bases outside the gene matches: 8. This CDR3 spans 15 amino acids. The V gene's germline CDR1 is SNHLY and CDR2 FYNNEI.

This clone showed up just a few times. The chain has TRBV18 and TRBJ2-3; 11 positions agree with TRBD1. The CDR3 consists of 14 residues. After removal of 6 bases from V and 4 bases from J, the junction contained 3 bases not matched to a gene. Germline values: CDR1 KGHSH, CDR2 LQKENI. In nucleotides, the CDR3 is TGTGCCAGCTCCCGGGACAGGGGGGCAGATACGCAGTATTTT. Translating it yields CASSRDRGADTQYF.

The chain links TRBV19 to TRBJ1-5; TRBD1 is a possible D gene (6 bases). In germline, CDR1 is LNHDA, CDR2 SQIVND (reference sequence). The V end lost 2 bases, the J end lost 3 bases, and 14 bases lay between the germline ends. The CDR3 loop spans 16 amino acids. CDR3 in amino acids: CASSIQGGGTNQPQHF. The CDR3 DNA follows: TGTGCCAGTAGTATACAAGGGGGGGGGACCAATCAGCCCCAGCATTTT.

This clone has just a few counts. J is TRBJ1-2 and V is TRBV6-5; D unresolved. The V end was cut by 2 bases, the J end by 2 bases, with 9 bases between. Germline V gene data show CDR1 as MNHEY and CDR2 as SVGAGI. This CDR3 spans 14 amino acids. This CDR3 reads CASSYGRYNYGYTF. CDR3 sequence (DNA): TGTGCCAGCAGTTACGGCCGTTACAACTATGGCTACACCTTC.

Written as DNA, the CDR3 is TGTGCCAGCTCACCGGGTAGAGGCCCAGATACGCAGTATTTT. Translation gives CASSPGRGPDTQYF. The V and J genes are TRBV18 and TRBJ2-3, with D uncertain. Per the germline V gene, CDR1 is KGHSH and CDR2 is LQKENI. V lost 3 bases and J 4 bases, leaving 11 bases between the germline ends. CDR3 size: 14 residues.

V and J are TRBV2 and TRBJ1-2, with 7 nucleotides matching TRBD1. Germline V CDR1 and CDR2: SNHLY, FYNNEI. The CDR3 length is 11 residues. V gave up 6 bases and J gave up 7 bases; unmatched junction bases: 2. The CDR3, as DNA: TGTGCCAGCAGCGCAGGGGGTGGCTACACCTTC. Amino acid sequence: CASSAGGGYTF.

V gene TRBV11-1 combines with J gene TRBJ2-7, with 12 bases matching TRBD2. CDR1 and CDR2 from the germline V gene are SGHAT and FQDESV (reference sequence). The CDR3 loop spans 16 amino acids. V was pared by 6 bases and J by 4 bases, with 10 bases of the junction left unmatched. In DNA form, the CDR3 reads TGTGCCAGCAGGTCACGACTAGCGGGGGAAACTTACGAGCAGTACTTC. It yields the protein CASRSRLAGETYEQYF.

The V and J genes are TRBV7-9 and TRBJ1-1, with D unresolved. Trimming removed 5 bases from V and 6 bases from J, with 16 bases in between. The CDR3 runs 14 residues. CDR1 and CDR2 (germline): SEHNR, FQNEAQ (reference sequence). The CDR3: CASSENPPGAEAFF. CDR3 nucleotide sequence: TGTGCCAGCAGCGAAAACCCACCGGGTGCTGAAGCTTTCTTT.

The rearrangement links TRBV2 to TRBJ1-1; D ambiguous. V was clipped by 5 bases and J by 1 base, with 5 bases between them. The CDR3 sequence is 12 residues long. Germline V lookup: CDR1 SNHLY, CDR2 FYNNEI. The CDR3 DNA sequence: TGTGCCAGCAGTAGACAGAACACTGAAGCTTTCTTT. It is translated as CASSRQNTEAFF.

The V gene is TRBV6-5, the J gene TRBJ2-5; 11 bases agree with TRBD2. The CDR3 contains 15 residues. V shed 9 bases and J 1 base; nucleotides not matched to a gene: 7. The germline gives CDR1 MNHEY, CDR2 SVGAGI. The CDR3 coding sequence is TGTGCCAGTAGAAATAGCGGGGGGGTCCAAGAGACCCAGTACTTC. It encodes CASRNSGGVQETQYF.

This clone was seen more than once but under ten times. The gene calls are TRBV6-1 and TRBJ2-7, with D perhaps matching TRBD1 (5 bases). Germline V CDR1 and CDR2: MNHNS, SASEGT. The germline V and J ends were trimmed by 2 bases and 2 bases, with 10 bases remaining between them. This CDR3 has 14 amino acids. In nucleotides, the CDR3 is TGTGCCAGCAGTGAATGGGCAGGGCCCTACGAGCAGTACTTC. It yields the protein CASSEWAGPYEQYF.

This chain connects TRBV19 to TRBJ2-3, with D uncertain. CDR1 and CDR2 from the germline V gene are LNHDA and SQIVND (reference sequence). This CDR3 is built from 13 residues. Trimming removed 4 bases from V and 2 bases from J, with 7 bases in between. This CDR3 is CASSRSVTDTQYF. In DNA, the CDR3 is TGTGCCAGTAGTAGGAGTGTCACAGATACGCAGTATTTT.

The rearrangement uses TRBV5-4 and TRBJ2-7, with D perhaps TRBD2 (6 bases). Germline V CDR1 and CDR2: SGHNT, YYREEE (reference sequence). CDR3 length: 16 amino acids. The V end lost 4 bases, the J end lost 5 bases, and 22 bases lay between the germline ends. In nucleotides, the CDR3 is TGTGCCAGCAGCGATATTAAGTTGGGGGGTGTCCACGAGCAGTACTTC. Translated: CASSDIKLGGVHEQYF.

The chain has TRBV5-4 and TRBJ2-1, with 9 bases aligning to TRBD2. V dropped 7 bases and J dropped 10; count of bases not matched to a gene: 9. Germline V gives CDR1 SGHNT, CDR2 YYREEE (reference sequence). This CDR3 has 13 amino acids. The DNA of the CDR3 is TGTGCCAGCTCCCCTAGCGGGGATCGGGAGCAGTTCTTC. Residues: CASSPSGDREQFF.

V gene TRBV9 combines with J gene TRBJ2-7, with 7 bases that match TRBD2. J was trimmed by 4 bases and V by 2 bases; bases with no gene match: 6. Germline-derived CDR1 and CDR2 are SGDLS and YYNGEE. The CDR3 consists of 14 residues. Here the CDR3 DNA reads TGTGCCAGCAGCGTGGGGGGGAACAATTACGAGCAGTACTTC. This sequence encodes CASSVGGNNYEQYF.

The chain carries TRBV20-1 and TRBJ2-7; D perhaps matches TRBD1 (6 bases). The CDR3 loop spans 16 amino acids. The V end lost 3 bases, the J end lost 1 base, and 19 bases lay between the germline ends. From germline, CDR1 is DFQATT and CDR2 SNEGSKA (reference sequence). The CDR3 here is CSASQGGGAESYEQYF. DNA of the CDR3: TGCAGTGCTAGTCAAGGGGGTGGGGCGGAGTCCTACGAGCAGTACTTC.

This clone was observed once. The CDR3 is CASTRDYNTEAFF. CDR3 nucleotide sequence: TGTGCCAGCACCCGGGATTACAACACTGAAGCTTTCTTT. The rearrangement joins TRBV3-1 (or the pseudogene TRBV3-2) to TRBJ1-1; D unclear. This CDR3 is built from 13 residues. The V end was cut by 7 bases, the J end by 2 bases, with 11 bases between. CDR1 and CDR2 (germline): LGHDT, YNNKEL (reference sequence).

The chain joins TRBV7-9 to TRBJ1-2; 8 bases are a match to TRBD1. The V gene's germline CDR1 is SEHNR and CDR2 FQNEAQ (reference sequence). The V gene end was trimmed by 0 bases and the J gene end by 8 bases; junction bases not matched to a gene: 8. This CDR3 contains 15 residues. The CDR3: CASSLAETGGEGYTF. The CDR3 bases are TGTGCCAGCAGCTTAGCTGAAACAGGGGGTGAGGGCTACACCTTC.

V gene TRBV3-1 (or the pseudogene TRBV3-2) combines with J gene TRBJ1-4; 8 bases fit TRBD1. The germline gives CDR1 LGHDT, CDR2 YNNKEL (reference sequence). The CDR3 runs to 17 residues. V was clipped by 4 bases and J by 6 bases; unmatched bases: 13. CDR3 sequence (DNA): TGTGCCAGCAGCCCATTCCCTGGACAGGGAAAGGATGAAAAACTGTTTTTT. Encoded protein: CASSPFPGQGKDEKLFF.

The rearrangement links TRBV5-1 to TRBJ2-5; 7 bases fit TRBD2. Germline values: CDR1 SGHRS, CDR2 YFSETQ. V was clipped by 1 base and J by 5 bases; unmatched bases: 11. There are 16 residues in the CDR3. The CDR3 coding sequence is TGCGCCAGCAGCTTGCGGGGGGTCGGGAGACCGGAGACCCAGTACTTC. Its translation: CASSLRGVGRPETQYF.

V gene TRBV28 combines with J gene TRBJ1-4; no definite D call. The germline gives CDR1 MDHEN, CDR2 SYDVKM. The CDR3 contains 15 residues. V shed 6 bases and J shed 0 bases, with 11 bases lying between them. The CDR3 sequence: CASSHHSATNEKLFF. DNA for the CDR3: TGTGCCAGCAGCCATCACAGTGCAACTAATGAAAAACTGTTTTTT.